This T cell receptor beta chain appears in the sequencing data of a study of OX40 agonist ivuxolimab in advanced cancers. Study context: The patients got ivuxolimab, which is an agonistic anti-OX40 (CD134) antibody. Whole-study findings and limits: Near-lowest levels of clonal expansion characterized partial responders at 0.1-3.0 mg/kg.

V dropped 6 bases and J dropped 6 bases, with 15 bases sitting between them. The germline V gene has CDR1 MDHEN and CDR2 SYDVKM. This CDR3 is built from 14 residues. The repertoire was sequenced with immunoSEQ multiplex PCR; TCRdb's copy has only in-frame clones and lacks some. This table has more than 80,000 clones, 91% appearing once. Concerning this clone itself: Its antigen is as yet unknown.

The TCR comes from an adult with an advanced solid tumor such as melanoma, head and neck, liver or kidney cancer. The specimen was CD4+ or CD8+ T cells sorted from blood, collected in a trial of the OX40 agonist ivuxolimab. V gene TRBV28 combines with J gene TRBJ2-1; tentatively, D is TRBD1 (6 bases). The CDR3 reads CASRLPLGANEQFF. The CDR3 coding sequence is TGTGCCAGCAGACTTCCCCTGGGGGCCAATGAGCAGTTCTTC.